These 14 T cell receptor beta chains were sequenced from one sample in a study of blood T cell repertoires in COVID-19. Profiling relied on immunoSEQ multiplex PCR, and the TCRdb table lists in-frame clones only, not all of them. The table has about 300,000 clones, around 92% seen once; the top ten hold roughly 2.9%. Sequenced: PBMCs or T cells enriched from blood (not recorded which). The receptor source for this set is a woman between 50 and 59 years old who had been exposed to COVID-19.

The rearrangement joins TRBV4-1 to TRBJ2-1; no firm D call. The V end was cut by 1 base, the J end by 2 bases, with 12 bases between. From germline, CDR1 is MGHRA and CDR2 YSYEKL. There are 16 residues in the CDR3. The CDR3 reads CASSQGLTPAYNEQFF. CDR3 coding DNA: TGCGCCAGCAGCCAAGGGTTAACTCCGGCCTACAATGAGCAGTTCTTC.

This chain joins TRBV19 and TRBJ1-5; 8 bases match TRBD1. The V gene end was trimmed by 7 bases and the J gene end by 2 bases; junction bases not matched to a gene: 4. Germline lookup yields CDR1 LNHDA and CDR2 SQIVND (reference sequence). The CDR3 extends over 14 amino acids. DNA for the CDR3: TGTGCCAGTACCGTGGACAGGGGCAATCAGCCCCAGCATTTT. Its protein product is CASTVDRGNQPQHF. Variable domain in full (rest from reference TRBV19 and TRBJ1-5): DGGITQSPKYLFRKEGQNVTLSCEQNLNHDAMYWYRQDPGQGLRLIYYSQIVNDFQKGDIAEGYSVSREKKESFPLTVTSAQKNPTAFYLCASTVDRGNQPQHFGDGTRLSIL.

This rearrangement joins TRBV29-1 to TRBJ1-1; D is perhaps TRBD1 (5 bases). The V end lost 6 bases, the J end lost 1 base, and 18 bases lay between the germline ends. Germline CDR1 is SQVTM and CDR2 is ANQGSEA. The length of the CDR3 is 15 residues. The CDR3 nucleotides read TGCAGCGTCCCCAAAAAGGGGCCGAGGAACACTGAAGCTTTCTTT. This sequence encodes CSVPKKGPRNTEAFF.

V and J are TRBV11-2 and TRBJ1-2, with unresolved D. The CDR3 is 14 amino acids. CDR1 and CDR2 from the germline V gene are SGHAT and FQNNGV. V was pared by 1 base and J by 3 bases, with 9 bases between. Here the CDR3 reads CASSLGSFYYGYTF. The CDR3 nucleotides read TGTGCCAGCAGCTTAGGAAGCTTTTACTATGGCTACACCTTC.

The V and J genes are TRBV7-8 and TRBJ1-5; 9 positions agree with TRBD1. V lost 1 base, J lost 4 bases, and 2 bases stayed unmatched. Germline V gives CDR1 SGHVS, CDR2 FQNEAQ. This CDR3 contains 15 residues. The CDR3 nucleotides are TGTGCCAGCAGCTTAGACAGGGGGCTGAATCAGCCCCAGCATTTT. Translated: CASSLDRGLNQPQHF.

The CDR3 sequence: CASSLGGGASKTQYF. The CDR3 nucleotides are TGTGCCAGCAGTTTAGGTGGGGGCGCTTCGAAGACCCAGTACTTC. The chain joins TRBV28 to TRBJ2-5; the D gene is possibly TRBD1 (6 bases). The CDR3 is 15 residues long. Germline CDR1 reads MDHEN; CDR2 reads SYDVKM. Trimming pared 2 bases from V and 6 bases from J, leaving 16 bases between.

This clone came up once. The J gene is TRBJ1-2, the V gene TRBV6-5, with TRBD1 identical over 7 bases. Trimming cost V 6 bases and J 7 bases; bases outside gene matches: 11. The CDR3 has 14 residues. CDR1 and CDR2 from the germline V gene are MNHEY and SVGAGI. CDR3 DNA sequence: TGTGCCAGCAGACCGGGACAGAGGCTACGTGGCTACACCTTC. Translation gives CASRPGQRLRGYTF.

V and J are TRBV5-1 and TRBJ2-2; 10 nucleotides match TRBD1. Looked up from germline, CDR1 is SGHRS and CDR2 is YFSETQ. The CDR3 length is 16 residues. Trimming took 4 bases from V and 0 from J; bases not matched to a gene: 3. The CDR3 nucleotides read TGCGCCAGCAGCAGACAGGGGGCAGCGAACACCGGGGAGCTGTTTTTT. Encoded protein: CASSRQGAANTGELFF.

This chain joins TRBV30 and TRBJ1-2; 9 bases line up with TRBD1. The CDR3 extends over 12 amino acids. CDR1 is GTSNPN and CDR2 is SVGIG in the germline V gene (reference sequence). After removal of 6 bases from V and 10 bases from J, the junction contained 9 bases not matched to a gene. In nucleotides, the CDR3 is TGTGCCTGCTCCGGGACAGGGCGTTTCTACACCTTC. Amino acids: CACSGTGRFYTF.

In nucleotides, the CDR3 is TGTGCCACCAGCAGATCCGGGGGGGTACCGGGAACCGGGGAGCTGTTTTTT. Its translation: CATSRSGGVPGTGELFF. The chain carries TRBV15 and TRBJ2-2; TRBD2 matches 8 bases. J gave up 5 bases and V 2 bases, and 10 bases lay outside the gene matches. Germline-derived CDR1 and CDR2 are LNHNV and YYDKDF (reference sequence). The CDR3 spans 17 residues.

The chain employs TRBV7-9 and TRBJ1-4; 7 bases fit TRBD1. The V segment lost 5 bases and the J segment 8 bases; nucleotides outside the gene matches: 11. The CDR3 has 15 residues. Germline V CDR1 and CDR2: SEHNR, FQNEAQ (reference sequence). CDR3 sequence: CASSEQGQSSEKLFF. Here the CDR3 DNA reads TGTGCCAGCAGCGAGCAGGGACAGAGTAGCGAAAAACTGTTTTTT.

The chain is built from TRBV25-1 and TRBJ2-2; a weak D match, TRBD1 (6 bases). Trimming left V 9 bases short and J 2 bases short, with 13 bases between. Germline values: CDR1 MGHDK, CDR2 SYGVNS. CDR3 length: 14 residues. CDR3 loop: CASTLQGNTGELFF. The CDR3, as DNA: TGTGCCAGTACGTTACAGGGAAACACCGGGGAGCTGTTTTTT.

The chain combines TRBV9 with TRBJ2-1, with TRBD1 as a possible D gene (6 bases). Germline lookup yields CDR1 SGDLS and CDR2 YYNGEE. Trimming took 4 bases from V and 3 from J, leaving 20 bases between them. This CDR3 is built from 17 residues. The CDR3 DNA reads TGTGCCAGCAGCTCCGTCGCGGGCAGGGGAATCTACAATGAGCAGTTCTTC. It is translated as CASSSVAGRGIYNEQFF.

The V gene is TRBV7-9, the J gene TRBJ2-1, with unresolved D. The CDR3 spans 14 residues. The V gene's germline CDR1 is SEHNR and CDR2 FQNEAQ (reference sequence). Between the trimmed V and J ends, which lost 2 bases and 5 bases, there was a span of 10 bases. DNA of the CDR3: TGTGCCAGCAGCTTATCGACTTCCAACAATGAGCAGTTCTTC. Translated, it gives CASSLSTSNNEQFF. The variable domain in full, with the rest retrieved from reference TRBV7-9 and TRBJ2-1, is DTGVSQNPRHKITKRGQNVTFRCDPISEHNRLYWYRQTLGQGPEFLTYFQNEAQLEKSRLLSDRFSAERPKGSFSTLEIQRTEQGDSAMYLCASSLSTSNNEQFFGPGTRLTVL.